The 5 T cell receptor beta chains below come from one sample, sequenced in a study of memory CD4+ T cells and cytomegalovirus serostatus. Clones were sequenced by immunoSEQ multiplex PCR, and TCRdb holds only the in-frame ones, with some missing. The table has about 59,000 clones, about 81% seen once. Single viable CD3+CD4+CD8-CD45RO+ cells were sorted as the memory CD4+ T cells. The sample taken for sequencing was memory CD4+ T cells from blood. These receptors were taken from an adult in good health and CMV-seronegative.

The V and J genes are TRBV28 and TRBJ1-1; D not resolved. This CDR3 spans 12 amino acids. Trimming removed 8 bases at V and 2 bases at J, with 9 bases between. Germline V lookup: CDR1 MDHEN, CDR2 SYDVKM. The CDR3 DNA reads TGTGCCAGCTTAAAGTCCAACACTGAAGCTTTCTTT. Amino acids: CASLKSNTEAFF.

This sequence joins TRBV7-9 and TRBJ2-1; 8 bases align to TRBD1. This CDR3 has 14 amino acids. Unmatched junction bases numbered 2, after V lost 0 bases and J lost 7 bases. CDR1 and CDR2 from the germline V gene are SEHNR and FQNEAQ (reference sequence). CDR3 coding DNA: TGTGCCAGCAGCTTAGCACAGGGGGTGAATGAGCAGTTCTTC. It translates to CASSLAQGVNEQFF.

This chain connects TRBV11-3 to TRBJ2-2; D remains ambiguous. The CDR3 has 14 residues. The germline V gene encodes CDR1 SGHNT and CDR2 YENEEA. Trimming shortened V by 5 bases and J by 3 bases, and 10 bases separated the two germline ends. The CDR3 DNA follows: TGTGCCAGCAGCCAGGCAGCCGACACCGGGGAGCTGTTTTTT. This sequence encodes CASSQAADTGELFF.

Of note for this clone: Other DNA sequences in the sample encode the same CDR3. The chain carries TRBV30 and TRBJ1-2; no clear D gene. The V end was cut by 3 bases, the J end by 0 bases, with 8 bases between. CDR3 length: 13 residues. Per the germline V gene, CDR1 is GTSNPN and CDR2 is SVGIG (reference sequence). CDR3: CAWRGRANYGYTF. DNA of the CDR3: TGTGCCTGGAGAGGCAGAGCTAACTATGGCTACACCTTC.

The J gene is TRBJ2-5, the V gene TRBV5-1; D is ambiguous. Trimming removed 1 base at V and 5 bases at J, with 12 bases between. This CDR3 has 14 residues. Germline lookup yields CDR1 SGHRS and CDR2 YFSETQ. The CDR3 loop is CASSLLGGVETQYF. The CDR3 DNA follows: TGCGCCAGCAGCTTGCTCGGTGGAGTGGAGACCCAGTACTTC. The full variable domain, rest sourced from reference TRBV5-1 and TRBJ2-5, is KAGVTQTPRYLIKTRGQQVTLSCSPISGHRSVSWYQQTPGQGLQFLFEYFSETQRNKGNFPGRFSGRQFSNSRSEMNVSTLELGDSALYLCASSLLGGVETQYFGPGTRLLVL.